One and the same sample provided the 20 T cell receptor beta chains below, sequenced in a study of neurological immune-mediated disorders. TCRdb re-analysed the 5' RACE reads in MiXCR, keeping a single row per CDR3 protein. The table includes over 45,000 distinct CDR3 sequences, 4% detected once. Sample: CD4+ T cells from blood. The receptors derive from a woman aged 35 to 49 with multiple sclerosis.

This clonotype was recorded many times. The rearrangement joins TRBV7-9 to TRBJ2-7; 11 nucleotides line up with TRBD2. V trimming: 5 bases; J trimming: 7 bases; junction bases outside the gene matches: 7. CDR3 length: 14 residues. Germline V gene lookup returns CDR1 SEHNR and CDR2 FQNEAQ (reference sequence). CDR3 bases: TGTGCCAGCAGCATACTAGCGGGGGTAGGAGAGCAGTACTTC. Amino acid sequence: CASSILAGVGEQYF.

This clonotype came up many times. V usage is TRBV5-1 and J usage is TRBJ2-1, with D tentatively TRBD2 (6 bases). V shed 4 bases and J shed 1 base, with 15 bases lying between them. Germline values: CDR1 SGHRS, CDR2 YFSETQ. This CDR3 is 16 amino acids long. The CDR3: CASSVRLGASYNEQFF. The CDR3 nucleotides are TGCGCCAGCAGCGTCAGACTAGGGGCATCCTACAATGAGCAGTTCTTC.

This clonotype came up many times. This sequence joins TRBV5-1 and TRBJ1-1; unclear D gene. CDR3 length equals 17 residues. Germline V gene lookup returns CDR1 SGHRS and CDR2 YFSETQ. The V gene lost 0 bases and the J gene lost 0 bases, with 15 bases spanning the gap. CDR3 sequence: CASSLAVGRGVNTEAFF. DNA of the CDR3: TGCGCCAGCAGCTTGGCCGTCGGTCGGGGTGTGAACACTGAAGCTTTCTTT.

This clonotype came up many times. The J gene is TRBJ2-2, the V gene TRBV7-9; D is undetermined. CDR1 SEHNR and CDR2 FQNEAQ come from the germline V gene (reference sequence). This CDR3 has 17 amino acids. Trimming took off 4 bases at V and 2 bases at J, with 17 bases between the two ends. The CDR3: CASSSGYTFTNTGELFF. For the CDR3, the DNA is TGTGCCAGCAGCTCCGGATACACGTTTACAAACACCGGGGAGCTGTTTTTT.

In its sample, this clonotype was seen many times. This chain uses TRBV4-1 with TRBJ1-4; D remains unclear. CDR1 is MGHRA, CDR2 YSYEKL, per germline. The germline V and J ends were trimmed by 0 bases and 7 bases, with 12 bases remaining between them. This CDR3 contains 15 residues. Written as DNA, the CDR3 is TGCGCCAGCAGCCAAGAGAGCAGGCTAAGTGAAAAACTGTTTTTT. Amino acid sequence: CASSQESRLSEKLFF.

In this sample, this clonotype turned up many times. The chain couples TRBV20-1 to TRBJ2-3; a weak D match, TRBD2 (5 bases). Germline values: CDR1 DFQATT, CDR2 SNEGSKA (reference sequence). V gave up 6 bases and J gave up 4 bases, with 14 bases separating them. This CDR3 spans 13 amino acids. The CDR3, as DNA: TGCAGTGCCCTTCCCGATAGCGCAGATACGCAGTATTTT. It is translated as CSALPDSADTQYF.

This clonotype appeared many times. This rearrangement joins TRBV15 to TRBJ2-7; D not resolved. The CDR3 is 16 residues long. The germline CDR1 and CDR2 sequences are LNHNV and YYDKDF (reference sequence). Trimming took 0 bases from V and 2 from J, leaving 14 bases between them. For the CDR3, the DNA is TGTGCCACCAGCAGAGATCGGCGGAGTCCTGCCTACGAGCAGTACTTC. It is translated as CATSRDRRSPAYEQYF.

This clonotype was seen at least ten times. J is TRBJ1-2 and V is TRBV5-1, with D uncertain. V lost 0 bases and J lost 1, with 13 bases in between. The CDR3 is 16 residues long. Germline V gene data show CDR1 as SGHRS and CDR2 as YFSETQ. The CDR3 loop is CASSLEFSENNYGYTF. CDR3 in DNA: TGCGCCAGCAGCTTGGAGTTCAGCGAGAATAACTATGGCTACACCTTC.

This clonotype was seen ten or more times. The chain has TRBV9 and TRBJ1-5; D gene uncertain. Germline CDR1 is SGDLS and CDR2 is YYNGEE. There are 16 residues in the CDR3. Between the trimmed V and J ends, which lost 4 bases and 2 bases, there was a span of 16 bases. The chain's CDR3 is CASSTGPTYGNQPQHF. CDR3 sequence (DNA): TGTGCCAGCAGCACCGGGCCGACATATGGCAATCAGCCCCAGCATTTT.

This clonotype was detected ten times or more. This chain uses TRBV5-1 with TRBJ2-7, with TRBD1 identical over 10 bases. The CDR3 spans 15 residues. CDR1 is SGHRS and CDR2 is YFSETQ in the germline V gene. V was clipped by 2 bases and J by 4 bases; unmatched bases: 6. The CDR3 nucleotides are TGCGCCAGCAGCTTTGGGACAGGGGTGAATTACGAGCAGTACTTC. Translation gives CASSFGTGVNYEQYF.

The gene calls are TRBV20-1 and TRBJ2-5, with 12 bases fitting TRBD2. This CDR3 spans 18 amino acids. With V trimmed by 1 base and J by 0 bases, 9 bases remained unmatched. The V gene's germline CDR1 is DFQATT and CDR2 SNEGSKA (reference sequence). In nucleotides, the CDR3 is TGCAGTGCTAGAGGAACCGGGACTAGCGGGCAGAACCAAGAGACCCAGTACTTC. Translation: CSARGTGTSGQNQETQYF.

This clonotype was recorded at least ten times. The J gene is TRBJ2-6, the V gene TRBV6-5, with D possibly being TRBD1 (5 bases). With 8 bases removed from V and 2 bases from J, the gap between germline ends came to 13 bases. Germline V gene sequence: CDR1 MNHEY, CDR2 SVGAGI. This CDR3 contains 15 residues. The CDR3: CASGDLDTGANVLTF. CDR3 nucleotides: TGTGCCAGCGGAGATTTGGACACTGGGGCCAACGTCCTGACTTTC.

This clonotype was picked up many times. The chain joins TRBV12-3 or TRBV12-4 to TRBJ2-2, with 8 nucleotides matching TRBD2. This CDR3 has 15 amino acids. With V trimmed by 7 bases and J by 5 bases, 9 bases remained unmatched. The CDR3 loop reads CASTSRGGGTGELFF. The CDR3 DNA is TGTGCCAGCACCTCCCGGGGCGGGGGGACCGGGGAGCTGTTTTTT.

This clonotype was seen repeatedly, ten times or more. The gene calls are TRBV5-1 and TRBJ2-7; 8 bases are shared with TRBD1. V dropped 5 bases and J dropped 1; count of bases not matched to a gene: 5. Germline lookup yields CDR1 SGHRS and CDR2 YFSETQ. This CDR3 comprises 14 residues. CDR3 residues: CASRFTGGSYEQYF. CDR3 sequence (DNA): TGCGCCAGCAGGTTCACAGGGGGTTCCTACGAGCAGTACTTC.

This clonotype was observed at least ten times. The chain carries TRBV30 and TRBJ2-7; D is undetermined. The CDR3 extends over 15 amino acids. V lost 0 bases and J 0 bases, leaving 12 bases between the germline ends. Germline CDR1 and CDR2: GTSNPN and SVGIG (reference sequence). This CDR3 reads CAWSVLRRSSYEQYF. As DNA, the CDR3 is TGTGCCTGGAGTGTACTTCGTCGGAGCTCCTACGAGCAGTACTTC.

A remark on this clonotype: A much larger clone differs by one base, so this may be a read error. The rearrangement joins TRBV4-1 to TRBJ1-4; unclear D gene. The CDR3 length is 16 residues. The germline V and J ends were trimmed by 2 bases and 3 bases, with 13 bases remaining between them. Germline values: CDR1 MGHRA, CDR2 YSYEKL. CDR3 region: CASSQHWPSPNEKLFF. The CDR3 nucleotides are TGCGCCAGCAGCCAACATTGGCCCTCTCCTAATGAAAAACTGTTTTTT.

In this sample, this clonotype turned up many times. The chain employs TRBV5-6 and TRBJ1-1; TRBD1 aligns across 8 bases. This CDR3 region has 17 residues. Trimming cost V 0 bases and J 0 bases; bases outside gene matches: 7. CDR1 is SGHDT, CDR2 YYEEEE, per germline. CDR3 sequence reads: CASSLGSGGVMNTEAFF. For the CDR3, the DNA is TGTGCCAGCAGCTTGGGGTCAGGGGGCGTTATGAACACTGAAGCTTTCTTT.

This clonotype was counted many times. The genes are TRBV5-1 and TRBJ2-7, with unresolved D. Germline values: CDR1 SGHRS, CDR2 YFSETQ. CDR3 length: 14 amino acids. V was shortened by 3 bases and J by 2 bases, with 12 bases between the two germline ends. For the CDR3, the DNA is TGCGCCAGCAGCTCAATAGGACCTCCCTACGAGCAGTACTTC. Protein product: CASSSIGPPYEQYF.

The genes are TRBV4-2 and TRBJ2-1; 7 bases fit TRBD2. The CDR3 sequence is 16 residues long. V dropped 1 base and J dropped 2; count of bases not matched to a gene: 5. In germline, CDR1 is LGHNA, CDR2 YNFKEQ. DNA of the CDR3: TGTGCCAGCAGCCAAGCCGGTGGGGGGGCCTACAATGAGCAGTTCTTC. It codes for CASSQAGGGAYNEQFF.

In this sample, this clonotype turned up many times. This chain uses TRBV5-1 with TRBJ2-5, with a possible D match to TRBD2 (5 bases). Germline CDR1 SGHRS, CDR2 YFSETQ. The CDR3 loop spans 14 amino acids. The V end lost 4 bases, the J end lost 5 bases, and 15 bases lay between the germline ends. CDR3 DNA: TGCGCCAGCAGCGGGAGAGGGTCGAGTGAGACCCAGTACTTC. It encodes CASSGRGSSETQYF. The full variable domain, rest sourced from reference TRBV5-1 and TRBJ2-5, is KAGVTQTPRYLIKTRGQQVTLSCSPISGHRSVSWYQQTPGQGLQFLFEYFSETQRNKGNFPGRFSGRQFSNSRSEMNVSTLELGDSALYLCASSGRGSSETQYFGPGTRLLVL.